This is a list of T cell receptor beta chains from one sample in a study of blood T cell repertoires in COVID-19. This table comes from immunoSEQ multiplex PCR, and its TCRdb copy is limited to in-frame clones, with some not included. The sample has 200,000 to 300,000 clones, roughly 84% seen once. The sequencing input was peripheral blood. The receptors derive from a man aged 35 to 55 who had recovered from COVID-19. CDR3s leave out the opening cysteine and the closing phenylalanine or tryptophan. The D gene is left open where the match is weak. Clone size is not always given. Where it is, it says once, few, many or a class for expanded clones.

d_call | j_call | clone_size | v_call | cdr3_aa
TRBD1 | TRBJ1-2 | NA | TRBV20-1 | SASLQGAVGYT
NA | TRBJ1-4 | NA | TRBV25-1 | ASSPRVNEKLF
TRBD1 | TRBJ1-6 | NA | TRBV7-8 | ASSLARTGTVLLH
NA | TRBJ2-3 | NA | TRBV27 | ASSLLGAADTQY
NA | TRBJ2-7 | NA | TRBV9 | ASSVQGGAATFTEQY
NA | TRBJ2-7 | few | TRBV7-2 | ASSLGPSRLQDEQY
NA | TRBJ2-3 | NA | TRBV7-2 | ASSLASGADTQY
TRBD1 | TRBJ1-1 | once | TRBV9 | ASSVEGQGFAEAF
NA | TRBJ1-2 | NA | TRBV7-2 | ASSPGGRTLYGYT
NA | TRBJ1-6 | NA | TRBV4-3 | ASSQGPGVASPLH
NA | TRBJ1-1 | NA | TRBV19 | ASSMGGVDTEAF
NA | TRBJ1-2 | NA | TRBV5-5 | ASSLYGGVNYGYT
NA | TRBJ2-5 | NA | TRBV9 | ASSVGYLRETQY
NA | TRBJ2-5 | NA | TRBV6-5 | ASSLRGQETQY
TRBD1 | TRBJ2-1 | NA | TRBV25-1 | ASRGQSNEQF
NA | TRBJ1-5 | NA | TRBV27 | ASGTSTVANNQPQH
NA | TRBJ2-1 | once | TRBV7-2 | ASSLIPGGRGNEQF
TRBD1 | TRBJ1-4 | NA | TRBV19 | ASSSSSRWDRTPGNEKLF
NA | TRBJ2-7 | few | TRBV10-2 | ASSNQHGSSYEQY
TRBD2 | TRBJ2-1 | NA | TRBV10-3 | AAAQRENEQF
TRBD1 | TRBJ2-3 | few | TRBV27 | ASSLGQATDTQY
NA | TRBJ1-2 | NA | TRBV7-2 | ASSLKAGDYGYT